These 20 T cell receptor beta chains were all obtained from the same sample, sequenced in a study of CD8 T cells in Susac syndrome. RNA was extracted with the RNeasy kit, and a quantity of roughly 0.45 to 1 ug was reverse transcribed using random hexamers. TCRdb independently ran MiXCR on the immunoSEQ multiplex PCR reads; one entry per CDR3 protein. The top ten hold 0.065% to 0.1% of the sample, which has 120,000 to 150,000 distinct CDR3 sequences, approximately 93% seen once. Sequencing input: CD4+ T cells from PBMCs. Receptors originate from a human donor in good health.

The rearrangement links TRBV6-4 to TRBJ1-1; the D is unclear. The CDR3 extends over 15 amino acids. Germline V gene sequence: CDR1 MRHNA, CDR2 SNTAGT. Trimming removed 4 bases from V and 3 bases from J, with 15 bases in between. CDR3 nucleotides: TGTGCCAGCAGTGGAAATTGGGGTGGGCACACTGAAGCTTTCTTT. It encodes CASSGNWGGHTEAFF.

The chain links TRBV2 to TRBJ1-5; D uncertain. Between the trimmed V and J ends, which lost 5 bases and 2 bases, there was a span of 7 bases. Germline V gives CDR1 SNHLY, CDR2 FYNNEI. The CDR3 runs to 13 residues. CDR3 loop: CASSYSGNQPQHF. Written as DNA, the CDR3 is TGTGCCAGCAGTTACAGCGGCAATCAGCCCCAGCATTTT.

The CDR3 loop is CASSLDRGNKNIQYF. The DNA of the CDR3 is TGTGCCAGCAGTTTGGACAGGGGGAACAAAAACATTCAGTACTTC. The chain couples TRBV28 to TRBJ2-4; 10 bases are shared with TRBD1. In germline, CDR1 is MDHEN, CDR2 SYDVKM. Trimming removed 3 bases from V and 3 bases from J; junction bases left unmatched: 2. The CDR3 spans 15 residues.

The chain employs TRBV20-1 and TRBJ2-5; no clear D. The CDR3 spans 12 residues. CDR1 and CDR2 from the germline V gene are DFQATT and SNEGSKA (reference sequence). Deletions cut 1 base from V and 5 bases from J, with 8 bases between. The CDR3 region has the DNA TGCAGTGCTAGAGTGAATACTGAGACCCAGTACTTC. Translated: CSARVNTETQYF.

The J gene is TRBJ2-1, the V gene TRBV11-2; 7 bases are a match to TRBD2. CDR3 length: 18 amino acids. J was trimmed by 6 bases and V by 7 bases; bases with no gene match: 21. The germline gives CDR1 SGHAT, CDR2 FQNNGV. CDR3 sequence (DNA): TGTGCCAGCACCCACTGGGGGGTAGCGGGCTTCCCCGTCAATGAGCAGTTCTTC. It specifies CASTHWGVAGFPVNEQFF.

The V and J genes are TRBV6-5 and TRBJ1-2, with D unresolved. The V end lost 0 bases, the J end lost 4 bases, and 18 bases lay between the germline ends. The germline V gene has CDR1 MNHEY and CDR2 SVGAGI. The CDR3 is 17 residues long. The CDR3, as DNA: TGTGCCAGCAGTTACTCGATTGAGCGGCAGGCAACCTATGGCTACACCTTC. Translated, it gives CASSYSIERQATYGYTF.

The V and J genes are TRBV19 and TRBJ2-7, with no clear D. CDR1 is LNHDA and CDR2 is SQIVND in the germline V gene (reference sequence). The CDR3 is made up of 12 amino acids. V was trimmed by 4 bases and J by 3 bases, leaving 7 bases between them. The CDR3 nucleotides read TGTGCCAGTAGTACAAGGGACTACGAGCAGTACTTC. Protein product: CASSTRDYEQYF.

This CDR3 is CASSFRGPGPRGGNEQFF. The CDR3 nucleotides are TGTGCCAGCAGCTTTAGAGGGCCCGGACCTCGGGGTGGCAATGAGCAGTTCTTC. This rearrangement joins TRBV11-3 to TRBJ2-1, with D possibly TRBD2 on 5 matching bases. V was pared by 3 bases and J by 6 bases, with 24 bases between. Germline lookup yields CDR1 SGHNT and CDR2 YENEEA. The CDR3 totals 18 residues.

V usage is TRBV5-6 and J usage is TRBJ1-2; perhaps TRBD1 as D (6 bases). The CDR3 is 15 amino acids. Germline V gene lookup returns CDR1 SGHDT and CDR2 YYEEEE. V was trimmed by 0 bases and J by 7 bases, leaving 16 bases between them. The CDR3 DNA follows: TGTGCCAGCAGCTTGGCCAGGGGAGATTCGGCTGGCTACACCTTC. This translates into CASSLARGDSAGYTF.

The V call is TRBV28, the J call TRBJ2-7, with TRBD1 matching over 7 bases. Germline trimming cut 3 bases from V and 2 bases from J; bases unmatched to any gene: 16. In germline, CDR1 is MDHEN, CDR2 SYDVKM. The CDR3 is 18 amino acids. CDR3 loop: CASSFISTGPSLPYEQYF. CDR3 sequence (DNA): TGTGCCAGCAGTTTTATCTCGACAGGGCCTTCCCTCCCCTACGAGCAGTACTTC.

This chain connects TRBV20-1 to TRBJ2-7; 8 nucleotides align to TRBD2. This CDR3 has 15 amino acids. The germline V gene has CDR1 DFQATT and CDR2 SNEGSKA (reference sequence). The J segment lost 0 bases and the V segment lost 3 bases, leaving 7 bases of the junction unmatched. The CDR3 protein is CSARGPSGLSYEQYF. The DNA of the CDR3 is TGCAGTGCTAGGGGCCCTAGCGGGCTCTCCTACGAGCAGTACTTC.

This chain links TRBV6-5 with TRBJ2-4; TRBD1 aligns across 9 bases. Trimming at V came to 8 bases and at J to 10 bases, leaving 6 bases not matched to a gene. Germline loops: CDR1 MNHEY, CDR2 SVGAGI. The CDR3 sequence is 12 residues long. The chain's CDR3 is CASRAGQGIQYF. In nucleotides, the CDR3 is TGTGCCAGCCGGGCGGGACAGGGAATTCAGTACTTC.

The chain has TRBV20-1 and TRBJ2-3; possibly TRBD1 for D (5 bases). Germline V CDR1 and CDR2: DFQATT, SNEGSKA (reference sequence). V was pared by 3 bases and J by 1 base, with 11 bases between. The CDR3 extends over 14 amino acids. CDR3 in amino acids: CSASPRQRTDTQYF. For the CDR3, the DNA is TGCAGTGCTAGCCCGAGACAGCGCACAGATACGCAGTATTTT.

CDR3: CASSLGLAGPGELFF. CDR3 DNA sequence: TGTGCCAGCAGTTTGGGACTAGCGGGACCCGGGGAGCTGTTTTTT. The chain joins TRBV6-6 to TRBJ2-2, with 13 bases aligning to TRBD2. Germline loops: CDR1 MNHNY, CDR2 SVGAGI (reference sequence). The V gene end was trimmed by 4 bases and the J gene end by 6 bases; junction bases not matched to a gene: 2. This CDR3 spans 15 amino acids.

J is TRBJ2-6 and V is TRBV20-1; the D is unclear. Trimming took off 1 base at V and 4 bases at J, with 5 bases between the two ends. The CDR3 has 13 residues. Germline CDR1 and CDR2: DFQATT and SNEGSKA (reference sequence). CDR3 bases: TGCAGTGCTAGAGCGTCAGGGGCCAACGTCCTGACTTTC. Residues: CSARASGANVLTF.

The chain's CDR3 is CASSFGQGRSEQYF. The CDR3, as DNA: TGTGCCAGCAGCTTTGGACAGGGACGGAGCGAGCAGTACTTC. The J gene is TRBJ2-7, the V gene TRBV5-4; 8 bases fit TRBD1. This CDR3 spans 14 amino acids. Per the germline V gene, CDR1 is SGHNT and CDR2 is YYREEE (reference sequence). The J segment lost 6 bases and the V segment lost 2 bases, leaving 7 bases of the junction unmatched.

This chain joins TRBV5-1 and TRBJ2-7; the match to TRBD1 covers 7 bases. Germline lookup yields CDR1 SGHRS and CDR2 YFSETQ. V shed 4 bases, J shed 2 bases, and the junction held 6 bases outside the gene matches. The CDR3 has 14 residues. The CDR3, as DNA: TGCGCCAGCAGCCTCCGGGACAGAGCCTACGAGCAGTACTTC. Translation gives CASSLRDRAYEQYF.

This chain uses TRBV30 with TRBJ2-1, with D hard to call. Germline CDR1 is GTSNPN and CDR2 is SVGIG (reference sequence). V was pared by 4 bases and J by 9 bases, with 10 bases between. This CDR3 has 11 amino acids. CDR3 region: CAWTEMGEQFF. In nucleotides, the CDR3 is TGTGCCTGGACGGAGATGGGTGAGCAGTTCTTC. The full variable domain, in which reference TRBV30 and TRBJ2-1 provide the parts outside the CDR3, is SQTIHQWPATLVQPVGSPLSLECTVEGTSNPNLYWYRQAAGRGLQLLFYSVGIGQISSEVPQNLSASRPQDRQFILSSKKLLLSDSGFYLCAWTEMGEQFFGPGTRLTVL.

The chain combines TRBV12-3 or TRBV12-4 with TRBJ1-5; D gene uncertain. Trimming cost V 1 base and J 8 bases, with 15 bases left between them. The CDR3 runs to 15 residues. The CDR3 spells CASSLGNWGMEPQHF. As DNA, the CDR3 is TGTGCCAGCAGTTTAGGAAATTGGGGTATGGAGCCCCAGCATTTT.

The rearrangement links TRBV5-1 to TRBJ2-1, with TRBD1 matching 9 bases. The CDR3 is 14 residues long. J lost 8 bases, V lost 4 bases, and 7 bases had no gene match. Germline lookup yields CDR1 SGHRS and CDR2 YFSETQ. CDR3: CASSTGQGTDEQFF. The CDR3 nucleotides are TGCGCCAGCAGCACCGGACAGGGGACGGATGAGCAGTTCTTC.